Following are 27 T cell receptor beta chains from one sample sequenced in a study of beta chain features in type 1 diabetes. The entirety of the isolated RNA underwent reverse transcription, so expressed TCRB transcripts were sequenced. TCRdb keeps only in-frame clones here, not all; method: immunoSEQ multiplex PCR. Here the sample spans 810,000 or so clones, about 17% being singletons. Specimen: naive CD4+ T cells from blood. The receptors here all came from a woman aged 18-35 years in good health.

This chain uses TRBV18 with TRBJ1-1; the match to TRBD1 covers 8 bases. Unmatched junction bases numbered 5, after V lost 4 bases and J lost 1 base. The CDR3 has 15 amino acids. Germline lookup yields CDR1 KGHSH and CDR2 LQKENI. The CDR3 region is CASSLGTGRNTEAFF. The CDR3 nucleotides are TGTGCCAGCTCACTTGGGACAGGACGGAACACTGAAGCTTTCTTT.

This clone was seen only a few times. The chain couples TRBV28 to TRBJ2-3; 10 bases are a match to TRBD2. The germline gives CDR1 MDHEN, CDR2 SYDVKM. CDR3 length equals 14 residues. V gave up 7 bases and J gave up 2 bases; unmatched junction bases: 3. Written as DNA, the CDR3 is TGTGCCAGCACGGGACTAGCGCTCACAGATACGCAGTATTTT. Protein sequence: CASTGLALTDTQYF.

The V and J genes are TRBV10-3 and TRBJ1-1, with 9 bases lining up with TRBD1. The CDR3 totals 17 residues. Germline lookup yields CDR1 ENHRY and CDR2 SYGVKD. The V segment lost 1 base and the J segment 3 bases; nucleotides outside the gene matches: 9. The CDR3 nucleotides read TGTGCCATCAGTGAGTACGAACCGGGACAGGGAGACACTGAAGCTTTCTTT. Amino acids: CAISEYEPGQGDTEAFF.

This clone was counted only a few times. The CDR3 loop reads CASSSGAGQQYF. The CDR3 DNA sequence: TGTGCCAGCAGCTCAGGGGCCGGGCAACAGTACTTC. V gene TRBV7-2 combines with J gene TRBJ2-7, with TRBD1 as a possible D gene (6 bases). The V end was cut by 4 bases, the J end by 10 bases, with 14 bases between. The CDR3 sequence is 12 residues long. Germline V gene lookup returns CDR1 SGHTA and CDR2 FQGNSA.

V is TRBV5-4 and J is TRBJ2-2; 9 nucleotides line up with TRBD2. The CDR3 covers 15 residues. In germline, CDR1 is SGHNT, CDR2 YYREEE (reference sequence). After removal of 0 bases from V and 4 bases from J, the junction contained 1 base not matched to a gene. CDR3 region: CASSLASGTTGELFF. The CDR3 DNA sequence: TGTGCCAGCAGCTTGGCTAGCGGGACCACCGGGGAGCTGTTTTTT.

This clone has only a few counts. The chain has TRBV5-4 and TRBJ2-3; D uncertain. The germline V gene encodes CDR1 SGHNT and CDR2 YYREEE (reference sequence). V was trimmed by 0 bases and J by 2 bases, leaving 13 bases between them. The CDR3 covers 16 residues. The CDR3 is CASSLVIASATDTQYF. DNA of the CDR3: TGTGCCAGCAGCTTGGTAATAGCTAGTGCCACAGATACGCAGTATTTT. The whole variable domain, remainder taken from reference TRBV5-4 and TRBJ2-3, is ETGVTQSPTHLIKTRGQQVTLRCSSQSGHNTVSWYQQALGQGPQFIFQYYREEENGRGNFPPRFSGLQFPNYSSELNVNALELDDSALYLCASSLVIASATDTQYFGPGTRLTVL.

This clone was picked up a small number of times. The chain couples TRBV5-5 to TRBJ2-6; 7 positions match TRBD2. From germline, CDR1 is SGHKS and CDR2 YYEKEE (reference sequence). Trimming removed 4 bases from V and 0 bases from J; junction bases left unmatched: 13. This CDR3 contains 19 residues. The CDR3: CASSTPTSSGTSGANVLTF. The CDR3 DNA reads TGTGCCAGCAGCACCCCAACGTCTAGCGGAACCTCTGGGGCCAACGTCCTGACTTTC.

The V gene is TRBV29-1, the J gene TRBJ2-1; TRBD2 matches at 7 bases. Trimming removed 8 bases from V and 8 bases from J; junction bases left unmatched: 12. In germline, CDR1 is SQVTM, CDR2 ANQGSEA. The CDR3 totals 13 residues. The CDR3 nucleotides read TGCAGCATTCCCCCTAGCGGTATCCATGAGCAGTTCTTC. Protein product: CSIPPSGIHEQFF.

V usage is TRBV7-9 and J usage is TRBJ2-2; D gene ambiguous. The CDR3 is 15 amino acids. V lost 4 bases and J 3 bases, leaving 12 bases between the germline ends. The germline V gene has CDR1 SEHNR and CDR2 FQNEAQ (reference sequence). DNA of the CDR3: TGTGCCAGCAGCTCGGCCGACTCGTACACCGGGGAGCTGTTTTTT. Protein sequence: CASSSADSYTGELFF.

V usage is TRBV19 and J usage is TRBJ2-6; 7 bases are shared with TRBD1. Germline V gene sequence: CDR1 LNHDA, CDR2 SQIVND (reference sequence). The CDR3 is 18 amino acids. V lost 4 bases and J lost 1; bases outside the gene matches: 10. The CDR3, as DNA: TGTGCCAGTAGTAACGACTGGACAGGTACTTCTGGGGCCAACGTCCTGACTTTC. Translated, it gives CASSNDWTGTSGANVLTF.

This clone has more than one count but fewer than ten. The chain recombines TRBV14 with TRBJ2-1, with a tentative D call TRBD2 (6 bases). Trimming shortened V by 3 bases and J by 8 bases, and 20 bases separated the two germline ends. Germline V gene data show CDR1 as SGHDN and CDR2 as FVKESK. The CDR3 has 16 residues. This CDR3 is CASSQWSSGRQYEQFF. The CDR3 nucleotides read TGTGCCAGCAGCCAGTGGTCCAGCGGGCGACAGTATGAGCAGTTCTTC.

The CDR3 sequence is CASTLGLAGNTDTQYF. CDR3 coding DNA: TGTGCCAGCACACTAGGCCTAGCGGGCAACACAGATACGCAGTATTTT. J is TRBJ2-3 and V is TRBV7-6, with TRBD2 identical over 8 bases. The CDR3 covers 16 residues. After removal of 7 bases from V and 2 bases from J, the junction contained 11 bases not matched to a gene. In germline, CDR1 is SGHVS, CDR2 FNYEAQ.

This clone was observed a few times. CDR3 loop: CASSYFQGQGNQPQHF. The CDR3 bases are TGTGCCAGCAGTTACTTCCAGGGGCAGGGCAATCAGCCCCAGCATTTT. The chain uses TRBV6-6 and TRBJ1-5, with a tentative D call TRBD1 (6 bases). This CDR3 is built from 16 residues. Trimming stripped 1 base from V and 2 bases from J, with 12 bases between. Germline CDR1 MNHNY, CDR2 SVGAGI (reference sequence).

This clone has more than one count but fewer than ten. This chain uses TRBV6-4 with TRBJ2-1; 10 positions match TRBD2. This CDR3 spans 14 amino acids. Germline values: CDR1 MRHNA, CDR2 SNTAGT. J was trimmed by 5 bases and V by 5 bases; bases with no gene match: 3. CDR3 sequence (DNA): TGTGCCAGCAGTCGTAGCGGGAGGAACAATGAGCAGTTCTTC. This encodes CASSRSGRNNEQFF.

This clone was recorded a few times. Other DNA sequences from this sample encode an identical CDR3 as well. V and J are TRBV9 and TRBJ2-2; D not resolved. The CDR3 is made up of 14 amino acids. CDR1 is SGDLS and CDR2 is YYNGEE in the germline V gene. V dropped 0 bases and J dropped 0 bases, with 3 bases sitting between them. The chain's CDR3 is CASSVGTNTGELFF. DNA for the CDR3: TGTGCCAGCAGCGTAGGGACGAACACCGGGGAGCTGTTTTTT.

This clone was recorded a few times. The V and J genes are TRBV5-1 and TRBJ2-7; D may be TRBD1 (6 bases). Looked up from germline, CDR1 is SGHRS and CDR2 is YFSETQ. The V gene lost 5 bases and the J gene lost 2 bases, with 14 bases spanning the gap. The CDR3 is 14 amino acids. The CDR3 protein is CASSPRGQPYEQYF. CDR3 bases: TGCGCCAGCAGTCCCAGGGGACAACCCTACGAGCAGTACTTC.

CDR3 nucleotides: TGTGCCAGCAGCTTAAAGCTCTTTGACACTGAAGCTTTCTTT. This codes for CASSLKLFDTEAFF. This sequence joins TRBV7-2 and TRBJ1-1; unclear D gene. The ends were cut back, 2 bases at V and 3 bases at J, with 10 bases in the middle. The CDR3 extends over 14 amino acids. The germline gives CDR1 SGHTA, CDR2 FQGNSA.

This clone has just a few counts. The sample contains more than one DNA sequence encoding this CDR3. CDR3 sequence reads: CASSREREQYF. Written as DNA, the CDR3 is TGTGCCAGCAGTAGGGAACGGGAGCAGTACTTC. This sequence joins TRBV2 and TRBJ2-7; D not resolved. V was pared by 5 bases and J by 7 bases, with 9 bases between. Germline V lookup: CDR1 SNHLY, CDR2 FYNNEI. The CDR3 extends over 11 amino acids.

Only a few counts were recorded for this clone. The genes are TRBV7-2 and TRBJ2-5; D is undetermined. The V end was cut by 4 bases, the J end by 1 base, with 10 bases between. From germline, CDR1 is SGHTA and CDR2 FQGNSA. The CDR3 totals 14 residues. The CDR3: CASSSQYRQETQYF. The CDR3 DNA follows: TGTGCCAGCAGCTCACAGTACCGCCAAGAGACCCAGTACTTC.

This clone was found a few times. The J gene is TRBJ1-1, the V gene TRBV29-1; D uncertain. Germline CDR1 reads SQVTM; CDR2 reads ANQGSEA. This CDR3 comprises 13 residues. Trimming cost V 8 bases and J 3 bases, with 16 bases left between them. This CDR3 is CSIGQARYTEAFF. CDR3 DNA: TGCAGCATCGGCCAGGCGCGATACACTGAAGCTTTCTTT.

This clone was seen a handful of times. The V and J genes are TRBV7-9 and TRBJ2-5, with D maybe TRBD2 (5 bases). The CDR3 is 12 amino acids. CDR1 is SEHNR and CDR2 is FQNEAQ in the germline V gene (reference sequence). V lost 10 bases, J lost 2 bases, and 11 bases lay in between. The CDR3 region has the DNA TGTGCCACCCGAAGACTACAAGAGACCCAGTACTTC. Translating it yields CATRRLQETQYF.

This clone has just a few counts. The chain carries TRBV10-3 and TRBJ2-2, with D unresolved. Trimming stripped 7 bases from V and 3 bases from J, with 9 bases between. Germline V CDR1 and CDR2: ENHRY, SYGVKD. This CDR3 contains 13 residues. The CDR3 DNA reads TGTGCCATCACCGGATCATACACCGGGGAGCTGTTTTTT. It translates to CAITGSYTGELFF.

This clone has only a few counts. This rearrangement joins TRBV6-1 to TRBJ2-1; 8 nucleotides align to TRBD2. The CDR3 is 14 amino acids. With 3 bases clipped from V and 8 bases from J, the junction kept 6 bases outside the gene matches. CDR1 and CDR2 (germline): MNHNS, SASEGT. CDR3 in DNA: TGTGCCAGCAGTGAGGCAGCGGGAGTTTATGAGCAGTTCTTC. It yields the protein CASSEAAGVYEQFF.

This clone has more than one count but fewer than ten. CDR3 in DNA: TGTGCCAGCTCACCACCATCCAACAATGAGCAGTTCTTC. Its translation is CASSPPSNNEQFF. This sequence joins TRBV18 and TRBJ2-1; no reliable D call. V was clipped by 0 bases and J by 5 bases, with 5 bases between them. The CDR3 loop spans 13 amino acids. The germline V gene encodes CDR1 KGHSH and CDR2 LQKENI.

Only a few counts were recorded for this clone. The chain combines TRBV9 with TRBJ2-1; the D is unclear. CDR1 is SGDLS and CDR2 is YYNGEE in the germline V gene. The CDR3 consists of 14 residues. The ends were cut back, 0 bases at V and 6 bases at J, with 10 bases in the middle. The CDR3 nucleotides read TGTGCCAGCAGCGTAGTCCCCAGCCTCAATGAGCAGTTCTTC. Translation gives CASSVVPSLNEQFF.

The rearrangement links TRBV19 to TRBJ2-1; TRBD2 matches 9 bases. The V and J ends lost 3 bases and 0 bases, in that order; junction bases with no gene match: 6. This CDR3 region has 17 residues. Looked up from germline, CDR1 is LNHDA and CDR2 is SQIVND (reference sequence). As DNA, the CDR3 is TGTGCCAGTAGTATTCTGACTAGCGGTACCTCCTACAATGAGCAGTTCTTC. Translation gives CASSILTSGTSYNEQFF.

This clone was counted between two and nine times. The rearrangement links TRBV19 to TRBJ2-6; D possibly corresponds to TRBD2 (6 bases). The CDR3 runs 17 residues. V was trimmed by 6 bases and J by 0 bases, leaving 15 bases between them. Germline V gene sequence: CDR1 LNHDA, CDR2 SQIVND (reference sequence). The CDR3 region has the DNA TGTGCCAGTAGCGGGGGACGGCGAAACTCTGGGGCCAACGTCCTGACTTTC. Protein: CASSGGRRNSGANVLTF.